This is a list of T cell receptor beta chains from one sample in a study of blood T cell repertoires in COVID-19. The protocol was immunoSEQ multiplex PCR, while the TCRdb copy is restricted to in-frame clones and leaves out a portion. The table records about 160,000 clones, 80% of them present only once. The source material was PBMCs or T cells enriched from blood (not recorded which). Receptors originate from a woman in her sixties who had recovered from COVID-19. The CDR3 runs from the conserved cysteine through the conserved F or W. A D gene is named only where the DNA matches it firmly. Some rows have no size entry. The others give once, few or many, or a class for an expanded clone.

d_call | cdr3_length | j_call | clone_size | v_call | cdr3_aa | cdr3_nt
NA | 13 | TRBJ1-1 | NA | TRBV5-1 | CASSELQGIEAFF | TGCGCCAGCAGCGAACTACAGGGAATTGAAGCTTTCTTT
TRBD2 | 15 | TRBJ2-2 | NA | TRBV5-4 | CASLDRGVPNGELFF | TGTGCCAGCCTGGACCGGGGGGTTCCGAACGGGGAGCTGTTTTTT
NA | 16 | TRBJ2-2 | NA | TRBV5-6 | CASSLNGQPNTGELFF | TGTGCCAGCAGCTTGAATGGACAGCCTAACACCGGGGAGCTGTTTTTT
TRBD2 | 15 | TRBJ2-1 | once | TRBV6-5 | CASSQGLAGYNEQFF | TGTGCCAGCAGCCAAGGACTAGCGGGGTACAATGAGCAGTTCTTC
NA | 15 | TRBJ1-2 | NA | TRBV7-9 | CASSLGRMGLYGYTF | TGTGCCAGCAGCTTAGGTAGAATGGGGCTTTATGGCTACACCTTC
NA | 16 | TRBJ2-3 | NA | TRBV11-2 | CASSPWGGVGTDTQYF | TGTGCCAGCAGCCCCTGGGGGGGCGTGGGCACAGATACGCAGTATTTT
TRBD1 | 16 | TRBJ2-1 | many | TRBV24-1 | CATSDSTGGSYNEQFF | TGTGCCACCAGTGACTCAACAGGGGGCTCCTACAATGAGCAGTTCTTC
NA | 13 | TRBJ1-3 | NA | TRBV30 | CAWSVPPRATIYF | TGTGCCTGGAGTGTACCTCCGCGGGCCACCATATATTTT
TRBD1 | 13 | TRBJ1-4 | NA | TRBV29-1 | CSVETGENEKLFF | TGCAGCGTTGAGACAGGGGAAAATGAAAAACTGTTTTTT
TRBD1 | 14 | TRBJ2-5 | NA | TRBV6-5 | CASLYRGRGETQYF | TGTGCCAGCCTTTACAGGGGGCGCGGAGAGACCCAGTACTTC
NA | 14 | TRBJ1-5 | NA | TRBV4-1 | CASSQAQGNQPQHF | TGCGCCAGCAGCCAAGCCCAGGGCAATCAGCCCCAGCATTTT
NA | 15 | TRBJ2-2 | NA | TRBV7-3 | CASSWDSTNTGELFF | TGTGCCAGCAGCTGGGACTCTACGAACACCGGGGAGCTGTTTTTT
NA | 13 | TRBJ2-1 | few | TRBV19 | CARYVANFNEQFF | TGTGCCAGATATGTAGCGAATTTCAATGAGCAGTTCTTC
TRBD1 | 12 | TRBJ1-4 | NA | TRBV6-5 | CASSAPGTEQFF | TGTGCCAGCAGCGCACCCGGGACAGAGCAGTTTTTT
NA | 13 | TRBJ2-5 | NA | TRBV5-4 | CASSSRAGETQYF | TGTGCCAGCAGCAGCAGGGCGGGGGAGACCCAGTACTTC
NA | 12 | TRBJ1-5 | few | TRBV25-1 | CASNVNREPQHF | TGTGCCAGCAACGTAAATAGAGAGCCCCAGCATTTT
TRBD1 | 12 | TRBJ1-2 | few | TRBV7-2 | CASSTGGWGYTF | TGTGCCAGTTCCACAGGGGGCTGGGGCTACACCTTC
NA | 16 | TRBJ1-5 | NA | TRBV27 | CASSLSWGGAGQPQHF | TGTGCCAGCAGTTTATCGTGGGGGGGCGCAGGGCAGCCCCAGCATTTT
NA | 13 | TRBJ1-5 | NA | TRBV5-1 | CASSPQGNQPQHF | TGCGCCAGCAGCCCTCAGGGCAATCAGCCCCAGCATTTT
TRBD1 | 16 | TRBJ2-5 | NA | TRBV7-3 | CASSLTSSGGTGTQYF | TGTGCCAGCAGCTTAACCTCGTCAGGGGGCACAGGGACCCAGTACTTC
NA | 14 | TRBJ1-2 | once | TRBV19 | CASSIDGVNYGYTF | TGTGCCAGTAGTATAGACGGGGTTAACTATGGCTACACCTTC
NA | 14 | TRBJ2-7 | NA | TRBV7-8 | CASSLAGSGGEQYF | TGTGCCAGCAGCTTAGCTGGGTCCGGCGGCGAGCAGTACTTC
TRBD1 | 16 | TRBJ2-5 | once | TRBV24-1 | CATSDLGTGLQETQYF | TGTGCCACCAGTGATTTGGGGACAGGACTACAAGAGACCCAGTACTTC
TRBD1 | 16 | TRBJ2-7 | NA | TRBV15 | CATSREAGGFIYEQYF | TGTGCCACCAGCAGAGAGGCAGGGGGCTTTATCTACGAGCAGTACTTC
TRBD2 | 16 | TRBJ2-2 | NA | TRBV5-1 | CASSLRSGANTGELFF | TGCGCCAGCAGCTTGCGAAGCGGGGCGAACACCGGGGAGCTGTTTTTT
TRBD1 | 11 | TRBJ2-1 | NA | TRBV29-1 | CSVGDRGHPFF | TGCAGCGTTGGGGACAGGGGACATCCCTTCTTC
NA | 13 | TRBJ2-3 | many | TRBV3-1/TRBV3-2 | CASSQLLADTQYF | TGTGCCAGCAGCCAACTTCTCGCAGATACGCAGTATTTT
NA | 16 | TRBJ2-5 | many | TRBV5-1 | CASSVETGTSQETQYF | TGCGCCAGCAGCGTAGAAACAGGGACGAGTCAAGAGACCCAGTACTTC
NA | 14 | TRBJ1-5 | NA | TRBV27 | CASSLSQDNQPQHF | TGTGCCAGCAGTTTATCACAGGACAATCAGCCCCAGCATTTT
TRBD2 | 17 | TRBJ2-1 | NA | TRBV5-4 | CASSFLAGGPSYNEQFF | TGTGCCAGCAGCTTTCTAGCGGGGGGGCCCTCCTACAATGAGCAGTTCTTC
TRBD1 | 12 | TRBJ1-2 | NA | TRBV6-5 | CASSYDRVRYTF | TGTGCCAGCAGTTACGACAGGGTTCGCTACACCTTC
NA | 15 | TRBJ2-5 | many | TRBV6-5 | CASSYSLLQAKTQYF | TGTGCCAGCAGTTATTCCTTATTACAGGCGAAGACCCAGTACTTC